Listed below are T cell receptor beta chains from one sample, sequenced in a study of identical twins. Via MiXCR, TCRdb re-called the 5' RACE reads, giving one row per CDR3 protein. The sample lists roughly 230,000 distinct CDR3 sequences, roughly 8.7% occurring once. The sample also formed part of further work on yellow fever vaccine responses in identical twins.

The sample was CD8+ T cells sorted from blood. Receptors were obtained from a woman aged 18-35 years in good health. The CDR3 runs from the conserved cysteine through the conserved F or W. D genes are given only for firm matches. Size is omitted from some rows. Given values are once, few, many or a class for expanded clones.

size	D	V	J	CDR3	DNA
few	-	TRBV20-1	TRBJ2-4	CSARDRDKNIQYF	TGCAGTGCTAGAGATCGGGACAAAAACATTCAGTACTTC
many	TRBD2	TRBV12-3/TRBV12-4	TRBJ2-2	CASSFGLAGNTGELFF	TGTGCCAGCAGTTTTGGTCTAGCGGGAAACACCGGGGAGCTGTTTTTT
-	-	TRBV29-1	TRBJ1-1	CSVATGTEAFF	TGCAGCGTTGCTACGGGCACTGAAGCTTTCTTT
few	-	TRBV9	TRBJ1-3	CASSVEDFGNTIYF	TGTGCCAGCAGCGTAGAAGATTTTGGAAACACCATATATTTT
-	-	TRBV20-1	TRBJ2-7	CSAQGTVTYEQYF	TGCAGTGCTCAAGGGACGGTGACCTACGAGCAGTACTTC
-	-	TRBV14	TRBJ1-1	CASSLAKYTEAFF	TGTGCCAGCAGCCTGGCGAAGTACACTGAAGCTTTCTTT
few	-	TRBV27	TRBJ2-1	CASSLSRVYNEQFF	TGTGCCAGCAGTTTATCGAGGGTTTACAATGAGCAGTTCTTC
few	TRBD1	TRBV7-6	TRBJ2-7	CASSYPGQGIYEQYF	TGTGCCAGCAGCTACCCGGGACAGGGAATCTACGAGCAGTACTTC
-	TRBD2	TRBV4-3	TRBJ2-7	CASSQDTSVNPYEQYF	TGCGCCAGCAGCCAAGATACTAGCGTGAACCCCTACGAGCAGTACTTC
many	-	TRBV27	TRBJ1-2	CASSQNINYGYTF	TGTGCCAGCAGTCAAAATATTAACTATGGCTACACCTTC
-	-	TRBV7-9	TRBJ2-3	CASSSQDFSSTDTQYF	TGTGCCAGCAGCTCACAAGACTTTTCTAGCACAGATACGCAGTATTTT
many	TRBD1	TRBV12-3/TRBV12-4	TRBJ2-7	CASSFGAGGMYEQYF	TGTGCCAGCAGTTTCGGGGCAGGGGGCATGTACGAGCAGTACTTC
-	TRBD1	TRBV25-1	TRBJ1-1	CASSGDRGQAYVNTEAFF	TGTGCCAGCAGTGGGGACAGGGGGCAAGCTTACGTGAACACTGAAGCTTTCTTT
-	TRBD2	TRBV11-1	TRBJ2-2	CASSLVAGDTGELFF	TGTGCCAGCAGCTTAGTAGCGGGGGACACCGGGGAGCTGTTTTTT
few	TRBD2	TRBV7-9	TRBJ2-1	CASSPTSGGDPTQFF	TGTGCCAGCAGCCCGACTAGCGGGGGGGACCCTACGCAGTTCTTC